Only a few counts were recorded for the clone carrying this T cell receptor beta chain. The PCR had 60 Vbeta and 13 Jbeta primers. Generated by immunoSEQ multiplex PCR, the TCRdb table keeps only in-frame clones and is missing some. This sample yields some 150,000 clones, of which about four fifths are seen a single time; 7% belongs to the top ten. The ends were cut back, 7 bases at V and 2 bases at J, with 12 bases in the middle. Looked up from germline, CDR1 is SGHVS and CDR2 is FQNEAQ. This CDR3 is 13 amino acids long. The data were obtained in a study of cytomegalovirus exposure and HLA in healthy donors.

V gene TRBV7-8 combines with J gene TRBJ2-7; no clear D gene. The receptor comes from a woman aged 25 to 45 in good health and CMV-seropositive. Material for sequencing was PBMCs. The CDR3 sequence is CASKQEPAYEQYF. In nucleotides, the CDR3 is TGTGCCAGCAAGCAAGAGCCGGCCTACGAGCAGTACTTC. Complete variable domain (other parts from reference TRBV7-8 and TRBJ2-7): GAGVSQSPRYKVAKRGQDVALRCDPISGHVSLFWYQQALGQGPEFLTYFQNEAQLDKSGLPSDRFFAERPEGSVSTLKIQRTQQEDSAVYLCASKQEPAYEQYFGPGTRLTVT.